Each of the 14 T cell receptor beta chains below was sequenced from the same sample in a study of blood T cell repertoires in COVID-19. The protocol was immunoSEQ multiplex PCR, while the TCRdb copy is restricted to in-frame clones and leaves out a portion. The sample lists hundreds of thousands of clones; 80% to 90% were seen once. Sample: PBMCs or T cells enriched from blood (not recorded which). The receptor set was obtained from a young woman who had recovered from COVID-19.

In its sample, this clone was seen once. This CDR3 is CASSPIARDSTYNEQFF. DNA of the CDR3: TGTGCCAGTAGCCCAATCGCCCGGGACAGCACCTACAATGAGCAGTTCTTC. V and J are TRBV19 and TRBJ2-1, with TRBD1 matching over 7 bases. The germline V gene encodes CDR1 LNHDA and CDR2 SQIVND (reference sequence). This CDR3 contains 17 residues. V lost 6 bases, J lost 2 bases, and 13 bases stayed unmatched.

This clone has only one observation. The CDR3 protein is CASSPTFVTGAEAFF. Here the CDR3 DNA reads TGTGCCAGCAGTCCGACCTTCGTCACAGGCGCTGAAGCTTTCTTT. The chain recombines TRBV27 with TRBJ1-1, with D possibly being TRBD1 (5 bases). V was pared by 5 bases and J by 6 bases, with 19 bases between. This CDR3 is built from 15 residues. Germline V CDR1 and CDR2: MNHEY, SMNVEV (reference sequence).

The V call is TRBV19, the J call TRBJ2-3, with a possible D match to TRBD1 (6 bases). The ends were cut back, 3 bases at V and 1 base at J, with 14 bases in the middle. The length of the CDR3 is 16 residues. Germline CDR1 reads LNHDA; CDR2 reads SQIVND (reference sequence). CDR3 nucleotide sequence: TGTGCCAGTAGTATCCCTGGGGGCAGAGGCACAGATACGCAGTATTTT. It specifies CASSIPGGRGTDTQYF.

The chain couples TRBV6-5 to TRBJ2-6, with D possibly TRBD2 on 5 matching bases. The CDR3 runs 15 residues. Trimming took off 2 bases at V and 4 bases at J, with 9 bases between the two ends. Germline CDR1 is MNHEY and CDR2 is SVGAGI. The CDR3 is CASSYMRAGANVLTF. The CDR3 DNA is TGTGCCAGCAGTTACATGAGGGCCGGGGCCAACGTCCTGACTTTC.

The chain couples TRBV7-9 to TRBJ2-7; the match to TRBD1 covers 9 bases. Unmatched junction bases numbered 10, after V lost 5 bases and J lost 5 bases. CDR1 SEHNR and CDR2 FQNEAQ come from the germline V gene (reference sequence). CDR3 size: 15 residues. Here the CDR3 reads CASSPMGQGINEQYF. CDR3 sequence (DNA): TGTGCCAGCAGCCCAATGGGACAGGGAATTAACGAGCAGTACTTC.

The chain carries TRBV7-9 and TRBJ1-2; 7 bases map to TRBD1. The germline V gene has CDR1 SEHNR and CDR2 FQNEAQ (reference sequence). The CDR3 is 15 residues long. Trimming cost V 3 bases and J 0 bases; bases outside gene matches: 4. This CDR3 is CASSFRDSSNYGYTF. Here the CDR3 DNA reads TGTGCCAGCAGCTTCCGGGACAGCTCTAACTATGGCTACACCTTC.

The V call is TRBV3-1 (or the pseudogene TRBV3-2), the J call TRBJ1-6; possible D gene TRBD1, 5 bases. The CDR3 runs to 16 residues. Per germline, CDR1 LGHDT and CDR2 YNNKEL (reference sequence). Trimming left V 1 base short and J 8 bases short, with 15 bases between. This CDR3 is CASSQAAAGWDSPLHF. The CDR3 DNA follows: TGTGCCAGCAGCCAAGCGGCAGCAGGGTGGGATTCACCCCTCCACTTT.

In its sample, this clone was seen a few times. V usage is TRBV28 and J usage is TRBJ2-1, with a possible D match to TRBD1 (5 bases). The V end lost 1 base, the J end lost 3 bases, and 10 bases lay between the germline ends. Germline-derived CDR1 and CDR2 are MDHEN and SYDVKM. This CDR3 is 15 amino acids long. The CDR3 protein is CASSLSGQGYNEQFF. The CDR3 coding sequence is TGTGCCAGCAGTTTATCTGGCCAGGGCTACAATGAGCAGTTCTTC.

The rearrangement joins TRBV5-1 to TRBJ1-2, with a possible D match to TRBD1 (6 bases). Germline lookup yields CDR1 SGHRS and CDR2 YFSETQ. This CDR3 has 15 amino acids. Trimming stripped 0 bases from V and 5 bases from J, with 14 bases between. DNA of the CDR3: TGCGCCAGCAGCTTGGGCAGGGGATATGAGTATGGCTACACCTTC. Translated: CASSLGRGYEYGYTF.

This clone was picked up a small number of times. The J gene is TRBJ1-2, the V gene TRBV12-5; D not certain. CDR1 is LGHNT and CDR2 is FRNRAP in the germline V gene. Trimming shortened V by 2 bases and J by 4 bases, and 11 bases separated the two germline ends. CDR3 size: 14 residues. The chain's CDR3 is CASGLIPGGYGYTF. The CDR3 DNA follows: TGTGCTAGTGGTTTGATCCCCGGCGGCTATGGCTACACCTTC.

The chain employs TRBV12-3 or TRBV12-4 and TRBJ1-1; no clear D gene. The CDR3 length is 13 residues. Trimming stripped 3 bases from V and 1 base from J, with 6 bases between. The CDR3 bases are TGTGCCAGCAGTTTCAACAGGAACACTGAAGCTTTCTTT. Amino acids: CASSFNRNTEAFF.

This chain uses TRBV7-6 with TRBJ2-2; 15 nucleotides match TRBD2. Germline-derived CDR1 and CDR2 are SGHVS and FNYEAQ. The CDR3 is 17 residues long. The V and J ends lost 5 bases and 5 bases, in that order; junction bases with no gene match: 6. CDR3 protein: CASSRTSGRAATGELFF. In DNA, the CDR3 is TGTGCCAGCAGCCGGACTAGCGGGAGGGCCGCAACCGGGGAGCTGTTTTTT. Using reference TRBV7-6 and TRBJ2-2 for the parts outside the CDR3, the full variable domain is GAGVSQSPRYKVTKRGQDVALRCDPISGHVSLYWYRQALGQGPEFLTYFNYEAQQDKSGLPNDRFSAERPEGSISTLTIQRTEQRDSAMYRCASSRTSGRAATGELFFGEGSRLTVL.

The chain has TRBV4-2 and TRBJ2-7; 9 positions match TRBD2. Germline trimming cut 4 bases from V and 5 bases from J; bases unmatched to any gene: 6. Germline V gene data show CDR1 as LGHNA and CDR2 as YNFKEQ. The CDR3 runs to 14 residues. The CDR3 bases are TGTGCCAGCAGCCCCGGGACTAGCAATAACGAGCAGTACTTC. Protein product: CASSPGTSNNEQYF.

The CDR3 coding sequence is TGTGCCAGCAGCTTGACAGGGGGCCGGCCCCAGCATTTT. It specifies CASSLTGGRPQHF. The V gene is TRBV7-2, the J gene TRBJ1-5, with 10 nucleotides matching TRBD1. CDR1 is SGHTA and CDR2 is FQGNSA in the germline V gene. The V gene end was trimmed by 3 bases and the J gene end by 9 bases; junction bases not matched to a gene: 2. The CDR3 is 13 amino acids.